The clone carrying this TCR beta chain was detected many times. The antigen is undetermined. Germline loops: CDR1 MDHEN, CDR2 SYDVKM. V was cut by 3 bases and J by 9 bases, with 12 bases left in between. The CDR3 has 14 amino acids. This sample was taken from a study of CD8 T cells in ankylosing spondylitis. Study findings and constraints: Disease-associated clones were reportedly significantly overrepresented in matched ankylosing spondylitis synovial fluid. Past research had described some motif variants in reactive arthritis synovial fluid and blood.

TCRdb called the 5' RACE reads again in MiXCR, with one record for every CDR3 protein. Here the sample spans 150,000 to 200,000 distinct CDR3 sequences, 18% being singletons. The receptor was isolated from a male donor aged 5 to 29 with ankylosing spondylitis or in good health (not recorded which). Sequencing used blood, either unsorted or a sorted T cell fraction (not recorded which). The chain employs TRBV28 and TRBJ1-6; no firm D call. For the CDR3, the DNA is TGTGCCAGCAGTTTGTCCACGGCGAGTTCACCCCTCCACTTT. Its translation: CASSLSTASSPLHF.